This TCR beta chain was retrieved from a study of blood T cell repertoires in COVID-19. Turning to the study itself: Whether acute or convalescent, the COVID-19 samples came from the United States, Italy and Spain.

The CDR3 runs 14 residues. V shed 2 bases and J shed 9 bases, with 11 bases lying between them. Germline CDR1 is MNHEY and CDR2 is SVGAGI. Individuals aged about 18 to 90 years were recruited from approximately 24 US areas. Clinical history reported by participants formed the basis on which cohorts were assigned. Authors' data handling: Amplification of reference gene primers provided the estimated nucleated cell counts. Assay: immunoSEQ multiplex PCR; the TCRdb copy retains only in-frame clones and omits some. V, J and clone size were drawn from that table, and D and trimming were deduced from the DNA. The data show about 220,000 clones, 87% seen once.

Sequences were obtained from PBMCs or T cells enriched from blood (not recorded which). The gene calls are TRBV6-5 and TRBJ1-6; D is ambiguous. The TCR was taken from a woman aged 25 to 39 with acute COVID-19. The CDR3 DNA is TGTGCCAGCAGTTACGGACTACCCGGTTCACCCCTCCACTTT. Protein sequence: CASSYGLPGSPLHF.